This T cell receptor (beta chain) was documented in a study of blood T cells in healthy people across ages. Isolation per sample recovered at least 6 million PBMCs. Primers used in a second PCR of about 6 to 11 cycles were a sample-barcoded 5' primer and a J-beta primer mix. Every single cDNA molecule received a tag from a template-switch adaptor with 12 random nucleotides. From the 5' RACE reads, TCRdb called clonotypes with MiXCR, one entry per CDR3 protein. Of some 890,000 distinct CDR3 sequences listed, about 27% were seen once; the top ten hold roughly a tenth. This clonotype has ten or more counts. Between the trimmed V and J ends, which lost 3 bases and 0 bases, there was a span of 7 bases. CDR1 is KGHSH and CDR2 is LQKENI in the germline V gene. The CDR3 runs to 14 residues. The sample also formed part of further work on T cells of mothers and their children.

Sequenced input: blood. The TCR sequence derives from a woman aged 40 to 50 in good health. The chain employs TRBV18 and TRBJ2-3, with D perhaps matching TRBD1 (5 bases). This CDR3 is CASSPQGSTDTQYF. The CDR3 nucleotides read TGTGCCAGCTCACCCCAGGGTAGCACAGATACGCAGTATTTT.